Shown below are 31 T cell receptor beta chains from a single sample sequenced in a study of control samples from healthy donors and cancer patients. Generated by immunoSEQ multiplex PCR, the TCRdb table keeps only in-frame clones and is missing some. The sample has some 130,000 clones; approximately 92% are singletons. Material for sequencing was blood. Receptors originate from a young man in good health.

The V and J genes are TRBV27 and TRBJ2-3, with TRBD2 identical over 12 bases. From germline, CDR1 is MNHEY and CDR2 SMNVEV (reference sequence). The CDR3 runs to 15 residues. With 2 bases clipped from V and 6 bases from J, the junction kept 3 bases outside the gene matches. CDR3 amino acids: CASSLLAGGSDTQYF. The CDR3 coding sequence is TGTGCCAGCAGTTTACTAGCGGGGGGGTCTGATACGCAGTATTTT.

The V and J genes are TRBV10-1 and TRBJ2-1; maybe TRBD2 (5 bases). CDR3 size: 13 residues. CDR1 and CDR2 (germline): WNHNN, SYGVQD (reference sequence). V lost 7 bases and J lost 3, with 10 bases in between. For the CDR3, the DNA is TGCGCCAGCATCCGGGGTCTCTACAATGAGCAGTTCTTC. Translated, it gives CASIRGLYNEQFF.

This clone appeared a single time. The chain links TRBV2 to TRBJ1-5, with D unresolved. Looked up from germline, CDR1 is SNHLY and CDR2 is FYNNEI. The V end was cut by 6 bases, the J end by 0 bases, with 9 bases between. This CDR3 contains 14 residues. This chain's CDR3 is CASSPTVSNQPQHF. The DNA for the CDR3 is TGTGCCAGCAGCCCGACTGTTAGCAATCAGCCCCAGCATTTT. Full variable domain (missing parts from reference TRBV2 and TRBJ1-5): EPEVTQTPSHQVTQMGQEVILRCVPISNHLYFYWYRQILGQKVEFLVSFYNNEISEKSEIFDDQFSVERPDGSNFTLKIRSTKLEDSAMYFCASSPTVSNQPQHFGDGTRLSIL.

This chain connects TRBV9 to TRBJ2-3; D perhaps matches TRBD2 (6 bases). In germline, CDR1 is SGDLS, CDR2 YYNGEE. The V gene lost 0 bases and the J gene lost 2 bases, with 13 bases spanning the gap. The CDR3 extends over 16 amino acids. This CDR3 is CASSVGGGASTDTQYF. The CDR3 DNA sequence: TGTGCCAGCAGCGTAGGAGGCGGGGCCTCCACAGATACGCAGTATTTT.

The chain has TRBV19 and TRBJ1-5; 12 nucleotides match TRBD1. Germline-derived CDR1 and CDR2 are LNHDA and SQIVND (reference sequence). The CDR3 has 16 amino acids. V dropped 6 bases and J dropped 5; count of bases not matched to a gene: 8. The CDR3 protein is CASRPTRDRGHQPQHF. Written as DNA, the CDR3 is TGTGCCAGTAGGCCAACCCGGGACAGGGGGCATCAGCCCCAGCATTTT. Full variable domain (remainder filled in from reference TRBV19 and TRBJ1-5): DGGITQSPKYLFRKEGQNVTLSCEQNLNHDAMYWYRQDPGQGLRLIYYSQIVNDFQKGDIAEGYSVSREKKESFPLTVTSAQKNPTAFYLCASRPTRDRGHQPQHFGDGTRLSIL.

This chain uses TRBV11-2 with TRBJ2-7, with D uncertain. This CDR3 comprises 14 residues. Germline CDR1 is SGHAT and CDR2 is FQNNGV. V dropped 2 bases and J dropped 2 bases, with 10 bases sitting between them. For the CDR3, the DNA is TGTGCCAGCAGCTTAAGAGACCAGACCTACGAGCAGTACTTC. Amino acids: CASSLRDQTYEQYF. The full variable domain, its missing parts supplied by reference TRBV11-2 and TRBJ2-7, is EAGVAQSPRYKIIEKRQSVAFWCNPISGHATLYWYQQILGQGPKLLIQFQNNGVVDDSQLPKDRFSAERLKGVDSTLKIQPAKLEDSAVYLCASSLRDQTYEQYFGPGTRLTVT.

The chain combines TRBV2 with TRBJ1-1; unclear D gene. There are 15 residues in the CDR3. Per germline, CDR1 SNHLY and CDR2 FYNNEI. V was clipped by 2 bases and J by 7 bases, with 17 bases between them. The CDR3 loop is CASSETEGGYNEAFF. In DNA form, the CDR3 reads TGTGCCAGCAGTGAAACGGAGGGTGGTTATAATGAAGCTTTCTTT.

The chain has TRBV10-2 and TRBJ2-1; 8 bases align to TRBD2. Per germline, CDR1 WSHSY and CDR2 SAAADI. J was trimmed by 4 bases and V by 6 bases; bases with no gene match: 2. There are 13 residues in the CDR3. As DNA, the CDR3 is TGCGCCAGCAGGTTAGCGGGGTACAATGAGCAGTTCTTC. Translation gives CASRLAGYNEQFF.

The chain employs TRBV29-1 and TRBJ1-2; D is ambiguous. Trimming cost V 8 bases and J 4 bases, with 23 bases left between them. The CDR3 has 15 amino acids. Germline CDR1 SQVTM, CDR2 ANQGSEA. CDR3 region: CSSPTGSPSGYGYTF. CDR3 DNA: TGCAGCTCTCCCACGGGGAGCCCCTCAGGCTATGGCTACACCTTC.

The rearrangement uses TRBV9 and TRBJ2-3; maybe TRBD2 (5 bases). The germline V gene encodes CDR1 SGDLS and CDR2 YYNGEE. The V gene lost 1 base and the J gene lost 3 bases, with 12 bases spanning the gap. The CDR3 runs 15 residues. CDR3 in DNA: TGTGCCAGCAGCGTAAATCACCTAGCAACAGATACGCAGTATTTT. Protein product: CASSVNHLATDTQYF.

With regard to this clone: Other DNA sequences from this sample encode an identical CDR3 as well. The CDR3 DNA follows: TGCGCCAGCAGCCTGGGACTAGCGGGGGGGCAAGAGACCCAGTACTTC. Its translation: CASSLGLAGGQETQYF. The chain carries TRBV5-1 and TRBJ2-5; 16 bases line up with TRBD2. CDR1 SGHRS and CDR2 YFSETQ come from the germline V gene. V dropped 4 bases and J dropped 2; count of bases not matched to a gene: 2. This CDR3 region has 16 residues.

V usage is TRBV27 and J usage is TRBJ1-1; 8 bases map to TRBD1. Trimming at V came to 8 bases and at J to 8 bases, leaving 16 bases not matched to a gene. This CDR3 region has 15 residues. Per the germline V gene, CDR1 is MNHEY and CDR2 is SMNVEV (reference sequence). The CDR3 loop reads CASLRGARGLAEAFF. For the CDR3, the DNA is TGTGCCAGCTTGCGAGGTGCCAGGGGGCTGGCGGAAGCTTTCTTT.

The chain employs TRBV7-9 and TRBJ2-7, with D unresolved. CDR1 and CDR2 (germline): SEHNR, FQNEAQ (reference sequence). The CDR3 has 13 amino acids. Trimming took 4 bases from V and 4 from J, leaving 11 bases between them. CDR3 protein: CASSSPVHYEQYF. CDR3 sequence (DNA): TGTGCCAGCAGCTCCCCGGTTCATTACGAGCAGTACTTC. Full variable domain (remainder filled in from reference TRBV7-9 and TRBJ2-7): DTGVSQNPRHKITKRGQNVTFRCDPISEHNRLYWYRQTLGQGPEFLTYFQNEAQLEKSRLLSDRFSAERPKGSFSTLEIQRTEQGDSAMYLCASSSPVHYEQYFGPGTRLTVT.

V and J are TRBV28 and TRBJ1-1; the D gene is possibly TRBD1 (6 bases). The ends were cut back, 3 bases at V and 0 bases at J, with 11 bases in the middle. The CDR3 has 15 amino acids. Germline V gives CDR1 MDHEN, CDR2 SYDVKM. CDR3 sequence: CASSLGRGMNTEAFF. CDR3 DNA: TGTGCCAGCAGTTTGGGCAGGGGCATGAACACTGAAGCTTTCTTT. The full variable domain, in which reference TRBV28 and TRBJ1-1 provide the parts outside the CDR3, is DVKVTQSSRYLVKRTGEKVFLECVQDMDHENMFWYRQDPGLGLRLIYFSYDVKMKEKGDIPEGYSVSREKKERFSLILESASTNQTSMYLCASSLGRGMNTEAFFGQGTRLTVV.

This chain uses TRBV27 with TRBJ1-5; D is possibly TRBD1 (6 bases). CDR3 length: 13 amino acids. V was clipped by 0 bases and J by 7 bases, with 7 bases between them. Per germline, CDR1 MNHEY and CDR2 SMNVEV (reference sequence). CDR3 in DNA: TGTGCCAGCAGTTTATCCGGGGGCCAGCCCCAGCATTTT. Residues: CASSLSGGQPQHF.

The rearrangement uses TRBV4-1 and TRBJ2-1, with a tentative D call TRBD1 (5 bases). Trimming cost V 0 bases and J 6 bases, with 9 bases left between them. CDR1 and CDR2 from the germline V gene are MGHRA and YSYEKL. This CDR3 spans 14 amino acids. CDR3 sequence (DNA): TGCGCCAGCAGCCAAGAAAGGGGCAGCAATGAGCAGTTCTTC. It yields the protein CASSQERGSNEQFF.

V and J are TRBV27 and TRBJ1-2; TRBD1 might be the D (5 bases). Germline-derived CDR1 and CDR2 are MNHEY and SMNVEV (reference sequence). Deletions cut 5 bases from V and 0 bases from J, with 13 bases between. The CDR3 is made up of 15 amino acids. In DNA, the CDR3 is TGTGCCAGCAGTGTCCGAGGGGAGTCTAACTATGGCTACACCTTC. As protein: CASSVRGESNYGYTF.

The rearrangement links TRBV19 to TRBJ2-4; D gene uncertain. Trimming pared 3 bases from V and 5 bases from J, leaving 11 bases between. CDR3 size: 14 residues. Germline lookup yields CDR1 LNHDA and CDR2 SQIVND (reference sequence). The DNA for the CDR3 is TGTGCCAGTAGTATGAATGCCGAAGAAAACATTCAGTACTTC. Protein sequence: CASSMNAEENIQYF.

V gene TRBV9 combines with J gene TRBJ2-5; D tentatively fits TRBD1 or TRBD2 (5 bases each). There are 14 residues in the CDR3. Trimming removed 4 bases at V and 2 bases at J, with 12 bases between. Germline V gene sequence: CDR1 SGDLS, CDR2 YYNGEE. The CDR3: CASSSGTFQETQYF. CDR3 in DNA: TGTGCCAGCAGCTCCGGGACCTTTCAAGAGACCCAGTACTTC. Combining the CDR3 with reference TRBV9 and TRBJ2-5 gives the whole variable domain DSGVTQTPKHLITATGQRVTLRCSPRSGDLSVYWYQQSLDQGLQFLIQYYNGEERAKGNILERFSAQQFPDLHSELNLSSLELGDSALYFCASSSGTFQETQYFGPGTRLLVL.

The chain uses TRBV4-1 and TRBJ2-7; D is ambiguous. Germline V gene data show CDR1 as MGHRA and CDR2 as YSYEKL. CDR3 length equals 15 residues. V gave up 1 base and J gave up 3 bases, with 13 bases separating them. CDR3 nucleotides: TGCGCCAGCAGCCAAGTGTCAGCCTCTGGCTACGAGCAGTACTTC. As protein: CASSQVSASGYEQYF.

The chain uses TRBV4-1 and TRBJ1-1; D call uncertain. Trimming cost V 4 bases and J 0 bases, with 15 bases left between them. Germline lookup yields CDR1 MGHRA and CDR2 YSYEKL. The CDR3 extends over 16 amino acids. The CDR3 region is CASSPSDTRLNTEAFF. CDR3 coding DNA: TGCGCCAGCAGCCCCTCTGACACGCGATTGAACACTGAAGCTTTCTTT.

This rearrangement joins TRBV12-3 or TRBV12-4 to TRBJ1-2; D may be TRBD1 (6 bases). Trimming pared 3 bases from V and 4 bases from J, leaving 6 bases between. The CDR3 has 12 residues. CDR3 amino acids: CASSLTGYGYTF. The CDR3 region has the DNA TGTGCCAGCAGTTTGACAGGCTATGGCTACACCTTC.

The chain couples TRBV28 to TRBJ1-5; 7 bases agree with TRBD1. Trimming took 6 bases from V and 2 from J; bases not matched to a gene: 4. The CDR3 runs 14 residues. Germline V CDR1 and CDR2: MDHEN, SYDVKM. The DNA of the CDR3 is TGTGCCAGCAGCCCAGGGGGAGGCAATCAGCCCCAGCATTTT. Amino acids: CASSPGGGNQPQHF.

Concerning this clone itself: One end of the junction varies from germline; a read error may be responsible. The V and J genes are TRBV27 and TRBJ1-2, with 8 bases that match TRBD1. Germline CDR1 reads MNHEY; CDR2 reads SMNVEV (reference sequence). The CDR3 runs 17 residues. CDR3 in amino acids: CASRLYGDPTGVYDYTF. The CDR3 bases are TGTGCCAGCAGGTTATACGGGGACCCGACAGGGGTCTATGACTACACCTTC.

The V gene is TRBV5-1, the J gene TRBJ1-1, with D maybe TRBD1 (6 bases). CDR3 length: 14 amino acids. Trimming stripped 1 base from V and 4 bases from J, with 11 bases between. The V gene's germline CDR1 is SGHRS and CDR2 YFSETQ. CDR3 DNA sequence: TGCGCCAGCAGCTTGAACGTGGGGGCCACTGAAGCTTTCTTT. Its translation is CASSLNVGATEAFF.

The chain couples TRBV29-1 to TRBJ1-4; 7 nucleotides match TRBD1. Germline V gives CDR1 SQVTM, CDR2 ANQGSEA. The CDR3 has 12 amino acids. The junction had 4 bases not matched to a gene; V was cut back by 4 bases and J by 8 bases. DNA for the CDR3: TGCAGCGTTGGGGGACAGCGCGAAAAACTGTTTTTT. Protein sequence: CSVGGQREKLFF.

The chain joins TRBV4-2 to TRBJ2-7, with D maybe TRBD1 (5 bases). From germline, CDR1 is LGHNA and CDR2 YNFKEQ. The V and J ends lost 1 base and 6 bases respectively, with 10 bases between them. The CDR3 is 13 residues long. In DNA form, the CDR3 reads TGTGCCAGCAGCCAAGTCCCAGGGTTCGAGCAGTACTTC. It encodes CASSQVPGFEQYF.

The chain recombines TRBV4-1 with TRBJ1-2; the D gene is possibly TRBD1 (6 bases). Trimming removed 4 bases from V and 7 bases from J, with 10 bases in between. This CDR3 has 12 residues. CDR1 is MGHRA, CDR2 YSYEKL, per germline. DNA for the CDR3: TGCGCCAGCAGCCGGGGGGGCTCTGGCTACACCTTC. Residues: CASSRGGSGYTF.

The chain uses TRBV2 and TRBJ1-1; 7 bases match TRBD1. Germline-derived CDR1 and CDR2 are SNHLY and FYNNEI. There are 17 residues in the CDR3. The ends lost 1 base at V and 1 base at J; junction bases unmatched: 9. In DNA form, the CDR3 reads TGTGCCAGCAGTGAAGGGTGGAGGGGGCAGGGGAACACTGAAGCTTTCTTT. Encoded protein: CASSEGWRGQGNTEAFF.

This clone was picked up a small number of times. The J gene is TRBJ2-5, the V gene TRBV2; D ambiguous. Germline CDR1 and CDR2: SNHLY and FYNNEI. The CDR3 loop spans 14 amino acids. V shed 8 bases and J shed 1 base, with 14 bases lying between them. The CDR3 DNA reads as TGTGCCAGCCGGCAATCGCTAGGCCAAGAGACCCAGTACTTC. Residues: CASRQSLGQETQYF.

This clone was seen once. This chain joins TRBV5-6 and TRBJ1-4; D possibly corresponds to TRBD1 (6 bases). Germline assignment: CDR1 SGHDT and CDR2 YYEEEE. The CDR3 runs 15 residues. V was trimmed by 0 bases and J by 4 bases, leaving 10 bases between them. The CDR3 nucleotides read TGTGCCAGCAGCTTGGAGGGCAGGGGTAATGAAAAACTGTTTTTT. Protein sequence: CASSLEGRGNEKLFF.